The rows below give T cell receptor beta chains drawn from one sample of a study of T cell changes during pregnancy in multiple sclerosis. Sequencing used immunoSEQ multiplex PCR; TCRdb keeps in-frame clones, though not all of them. The repertoire holds 45,000 to 70,000 clones, with about 92% as singletons. Sequenced material: CD4+ T cells from peripheral blood mononuclear cells, taken in the second trimester of pregnancy. The source of these receptors is a female donor with multiple sclerosis, enrolled in a pregnancy study. CDR3s include the opening cysteine and the closing phenylalanine or tryptophan. D genes are given only for firm matches. Size is stated for part of the rows, as once, few or many counts, or as a class when the clone is expanded.

TGTGCCAGCAGTTACCGGGGACAGGGCGGGGAGACCCAGTACTTC CASSYRGQGGETQYF - TRBJ2-5 TRBD1 TRBV6-5
TGTGCCAGCGGGACTAGTCAATCCGAGCAGTACTTC CASGTSQSEQYF - TRBJ2-7 TRBD2 TRBV6-5
TGCGCTACTACGGCCGGGGGGAACACTGAAGCTTTCTTT CATTAGGNTEAFF - TRBJ1-1 - TRBV5-1
TGTGCCAGCAGCGTAGAGGGGACTTGGGTCACCCTCCACTTT CASSVEGTWVTLHF - TRBJ1-6 - TRBV9
TGTGCCAGCCGGAGTACTGAAGCTTTCTTT CASRSTEAFF - TRBJ1-1 - TRBV19
TGTGCCAGCAGCAAGGACAGGGAGATTGAAACAGATACGCAGTATTTT CASSKDREIETDTQYF - TRBJ2-3 TRBD1 TRBV6-6
TGTGCCAGCAGCCATTACAGCTCTCAAGAGACCCAGTACTTC CASSHYSSQETQYF - TRBJ2-5 - TRBV11-3
TGCGCCAGCACCGATGGAGGGACAGGGGAAAAAGAGACCCAGTACTTC CASTDGGTGEKETQYF - TRBJ2-5 TRBD1 TRBV10-1
TGTGCCAGCAGCTTGGGACAGGGAGATGGCTACACCTTC CASSLGQGDGYTF - TRBJ1-2 TRBD1 TRBV5-8
TGCAGCGTCAACACCCTAGCGGGAGATACGCAGTATTTT CSVNTLAGDTQYF - TRBJ2-3 TRBD2 TRBV29-1
TGTGCCAGCAGCGAACAGATTCCTGAAGCTTTCTTT CASSEQIPEAFF once TRBJ1-1 - TRBV7-9
TGTGCCAGCAGTGGACAGTACTATCAGCCCCAGCATTTT CASSGQYYQPQHF - TRBJ1-5 - TRBV28